A selection of T cell receptor beta chains follows, all from one sample in a study of T cell responses to AZD1222 COVID-19 vaccine. The method was immunoSEQ multiplex PCR; TCRdb's version includes in-frame clones alone and lacks a portion of them. Here the sample spans over 130,000 clones, approximately 90% being singletons. This specimen was peripheral blood, taken 28 days after the second AZD1222 dose. Every receptor here comes from an adult who received the AZD1222 COVID-19 vaccine. Both conserved end residues are part of each CDR3. D genes are given only for firm matches.

V gene	J gene	D gene	CDR3 length	CDR3 DNA	CDR3 protein
TRBV6-1	TRBJ2-3	.	15	TGTGCCAGCAGTGATCCAGGGGCTAGCACAGATACGCAGTATTTT	CASSDPGASTDTQYF
TRBV6-5	TRBJ1-2	.	13	TGTGCCAGCAGCCGGGGACAATTTTATGGCTACACCTTC	CASSRGQFYGYTF
TRBV4-2	TRBJ2-3	.	14	TGTGCCAGCAGCCAAGATCCAGGGGCAGATACGCAGTATTTT	CASSQDPGADTQYF
TRBV28	TRBJ1-5	.	13	TGTGCCACCACTGGACGTAGCAATCAGCCCCAGCATTTT	CATTGRSNQPQHF
TRBV29-1	TRBJ2-3	.	16	TGCAGCGTTGAAGTGCCTCTGAGGCATATTACAGATACGCAGTATTTT	CSVEVPLRHITDTQYF
TRBV2	TRBJ2-7	.	16	TGTGCCAGCAGTATCATTGTGGGCTCCCTCGAGAACGAGCAGTACTTC	CASSIIVGSLENEQYF
TRBV19	TRBJ1-5	.	15	TGTGCCAGTAGTATCGATTGGGGGGCAGGAAAGCCCCAGCATTTT	CASSIDWGAGKPQHF
TRBV2	TRBJ2-7	.	13	TGTGCCAGCGGCCTCCCCTTATCGACAGATGTCGGCTTC	CASGLPLSTDVGF
TRBV27	TRBJ2-3	TRBD2	14	TGTGCCAGCAGAGACCTAGGACTAGCGGGAGTCGGGTATTTT	CASRDLGLAGVGYF
TRBV9	TRBJ1-5	.	14	TGTGCCAGCAGCGGAGGGGAAGTGGGGCAGCCCCAGCATTTT	CASSGGEVGQPQHF
TRBV3-1/TRBV3-2	TRBJ2-2	.	13	TGTGCCAGCAAGGCAGCTGAGACGGGGGAGCTGTTTTTT	CASKAAETGELFF